The 13 T cell receptor beta chains below all came from one sample that was sequenced in a study of cytomegalovirus exposure and HLA in healthy donors. The assay was immunoSEQ multiplex PCR, and TCRdb's table has in-frame clones only and misses some. The sample lists about 69,000 clones, roughly 95% occurring once. The specimen sequenced was PBMCs. Receptor source: a young woman in good health and CMV-seropositive.

The chain carries TRBV27 and TRBJ2-1; 8 nucleotides align to TRBD2. This CDR3 has 15 residues. Germline assignment: CDR1 MNHEY and CDR2 SMNVEV (reference sequence). The ends lost 2 bases at V and 9 bases at J; junction bases unmatched: 9. In DNA form, the CDR3 reads TGTGCCAGCAGTTTAAGCGGGAGTGGTGGGAGTGAGCAGTTCTTC. It codes for CASSLSGSGGSEQFF.

This chain links TRBV4-1 with TRBJ2-5, with TRBD2 as a possible D gene (5 bases). V lost 1 base and J 3 bases, leaving 18 bases between the germline ends. The CDR3 extends over 17 amino acids. Germline V gives CDR1 MGHRA, CDR2 YSYEKL. CDR3 in amino acids: CASSQVITTGNEETQYF. The CDR3 DNA reads TGCGCCAGCAGCCAAGTAATCACCACCGGGAACGAAGAGACCCAGTACTTC.

The J gene is TRBJ2-7, the V gene TRBV7-8; perhaps TRBD2 as D (7 bases). Germline assignment: CDR1 SGHVS and CDR2 FQNEAQ. V shed 1 base and J shed 4 bases, with 11 bases lying between them. This CDR3 is 14 amino acids long. The CDR3 sequence: CASSLGGGPYEQYF. Here the CDR3 DNA reads TGTGCCAGCAGCTTAGGGGGGGGGCCATACGAGCAGTACTTC.

The chain has TRBV6-1 and TRBJ2-5; D unclear. The germline V gene encodes CDR1 MNHNS and CDR2 SASEGT. This CDR3 contains 10 residues. The germline V and J ends were trimmed by 7 bases and 3 bases, with 3 bases remaining between them. CDR3 DNA: TGTGCCAGCAACAAAGAGACCCAGTACTTC. Protein product: CASNKETQYF.

The J gene is TRBJ1-2, the V gene TRBV4-3; D unresolved. The CDR3 is 14 amino acids. Germline assignment: CDR1 LGHNA and CDR2 YSLEER. Trimming left V 2 bases short and J 3 bases short, with 10 bases between. The CDR3, as DNA: TGCGCCAGCAGCCAAAGCGATAGTCACTATGGCTACACCTTC. The encoded protein is CASSQSDSHYGYTF.

The chain has TRBV9 and TRBJ2-2; 7 bases line up with TRBD2. Per germline, CDR1 SGDLS and CDR2 YYNGEE. This CDR3 spans 17 amino acids. Losses at the gene ends were 2 bases for V and 5 bases for J; bases not matched to a gene: 12. In DNA, the CDR3 is TGTGCCAGCAGCGTTTCCGGGGGAGGGAGAGGAACCGGGGAGCTGTTTTTT. Translating gives CASSVSGGGRGTGELFF.

This chain connects TRBV10-3 to TRBJ2-3; 9 bases line up with TRBD2. The CDR3 covers 15 residues. Germline V CDR1 and CDR2: ENHRY, SYGVKD. With V trimmed by 6 bases and J by 0 bases, 4 bases remained unmatched. CDR3 residues: CAISLAGVSTDTQYF. CDR3 DNA sequence: TGTGCCATCAGCTTAGCGGGAGTGAGCACAGATACGCAGTATTTT.

V is TRBV27 and J is TRBJ2-1; 8 nucleotides line up with TRBD1. J lost 4 bases, V lost 3 bases, and 8 bases had no gene match. The CDR3 runs 16 residues. Per the germline V gene, CDR1 is MNHEY and CDR2 is SMNVEV (reference sequence). The CDR3 DNA follows: TGTGCCAGCAGTTTCCGGACAGGGATGGTATACAATGAGCAGTTCTTC. The encoded protein is CASSFRTGMVYNEQFF.

V usage is TRBV2 and J usage is TRBJ2-5; weak D call: TRBD2 (6 bases). The germline CDR1 and CDR2 sequences are SNHLY and FYNNEI. Trimming removed 7 bases at V and 3 bases at J, with 15 bases between. This CDR3 is built from 14 residues. DNA of the CDR3: TGTGCCAGCACCCGGGACTCCCCAAAAGAGACCCAGTACTTC. It specifies CASTRDSPKETQYF.

The genes are TRBV19 and TRBJ2-1, with 12 bases identical to TRBD1. The CDR3 loop spans 20 amino acids. Germline-derived CDR1 and CDR2 are LNHDA and SQIVND (reference sequence). The trim removed 6 bases at V and 5 bases at J, leaving 20 bases unmatched. The CDR3 reads CASSPGQGARVVMVDNEQFF. CDR3 coding DNA: TGTGCCAGTAGCCCGGGACAGGGGGCGCGAGTAGTAATGGTTGACAATGAGCAGTTCTTC.

CDR3 sequence: CASSEGLGNYGYTF. CDR3 DNA sequence: TGTGCCAGCAGTGAGGGACTAGGTAACTATGGCTACACCTTC. The V gene is TRBV6-1, the J gene TRBJ1-2, with D possibly TRBD1 on 5 matching bases. The CDR3 contains 14 residues. Germline V gene data show CDR1 as MNHNS and CDR2 as SASEGT. V shed 3 bases and J shed 1 base, with 9 bases lying between them.

V and J are TRBV29-1 and TRBJ2-5; 7 bases agree with TRBD2. Germline CDR1 and CDR2: SQVTM and ANQGSEA. Trimming removed 3 bases from V and 4 bases from J; junction bases left unmatched: 2. CDR3 length: 12 amino acids. CDR3 DNA: TGCAGCGTTGATCCGGGGGGAGAGACCCAGTACTTC. This encodes CSVDPGGETQYF.

The gene calls are TRBV18 and TRBJ2-5; 14 nucleotides agree with TRBD2. CDR1 KGHSH and CDR2 LQKENI come from the germline V gene. CDR3 length equals 20 residues. V gave up 2 bases and J gave up 3 bases; unmatched junction bases: 14. The DNA of the CDR3 is TGTGCCAGCTCACCAAGCTTAAATCCCAAGGGACTAGCGGGAGAAGAGACCCAGTACTTC. Translated: CASSPSLNPKGLAGEETQYF.